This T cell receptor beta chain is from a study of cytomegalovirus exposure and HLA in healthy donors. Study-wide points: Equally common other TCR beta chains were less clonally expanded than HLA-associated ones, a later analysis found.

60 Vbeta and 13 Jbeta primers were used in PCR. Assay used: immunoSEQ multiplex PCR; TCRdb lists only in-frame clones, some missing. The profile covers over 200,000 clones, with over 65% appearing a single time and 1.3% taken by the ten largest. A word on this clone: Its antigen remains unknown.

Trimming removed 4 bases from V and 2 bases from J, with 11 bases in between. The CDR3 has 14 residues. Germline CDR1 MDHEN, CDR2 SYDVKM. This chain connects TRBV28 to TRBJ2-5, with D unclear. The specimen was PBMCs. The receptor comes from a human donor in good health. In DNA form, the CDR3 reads TGTGCCAGCAGTTACGCCGGTCGTCAAGAGACCCAGTACTTC. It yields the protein CASSYAGRQETQYF.